The source of this TCR beta chain is a study of T cells in Graves' hyperthyroidism and ophthalmopathy. Authors of the study amplified TCR beta CDR3 regions from RNA transcripts. The study used the HTBI primer set for a first-round RT-PCR of the TCR CDR3. Using its own MiXCR run on the multiplex PCR reads, TCRdb lists one record per CDR3 protein. The sample lists more than 500,000 distinct CDR3 sequences; 12% to 15% were seen once. Broader study findings: Through a model of 13 V-J features, ophthalmopathy was separated from stable hyperthyroidism.

Diagnosing involved the use of clinical symptoms, serum thyroxine and TRAb, thyroid ultrasound and orbital computed tomography. Germline CDR1 and CDR2: SGHTA and FQGNSA. Trimming removed 5 bases from V and 0 bases from J, with 11 bases in between. The CDR3 has 14 amino acids. This clonotype was seen at least ten times. As yet, its antigen is unknown. The source is a woman between 35 and 50 years old with Graves' hyperthyroidism. The V gene is TRBV7-2, the J gene TRBJ2-7, with D tentatively TRBD2 (5 bases). Sequencing used blood. CDR3 sequence (DNA): TGTGCCAGCAGCCTCGTAGCGTTCTCCTACGAGCAGTACTTC. This encodes CASSLVAFSYEQYF. Complete variable domain (other parts from reference TRBV7-2 and TRBJ2-7): GAGVSQSPSNKVTEKGKDVELRCDPISGHTALYWYRQSLGQGLEFLIYFQGNSAPDKSGLPSDRFSAERTGGSVSTLTIQRTQQEDSAVYLCASSLVAFSYEQYFGPGTRLTVT.